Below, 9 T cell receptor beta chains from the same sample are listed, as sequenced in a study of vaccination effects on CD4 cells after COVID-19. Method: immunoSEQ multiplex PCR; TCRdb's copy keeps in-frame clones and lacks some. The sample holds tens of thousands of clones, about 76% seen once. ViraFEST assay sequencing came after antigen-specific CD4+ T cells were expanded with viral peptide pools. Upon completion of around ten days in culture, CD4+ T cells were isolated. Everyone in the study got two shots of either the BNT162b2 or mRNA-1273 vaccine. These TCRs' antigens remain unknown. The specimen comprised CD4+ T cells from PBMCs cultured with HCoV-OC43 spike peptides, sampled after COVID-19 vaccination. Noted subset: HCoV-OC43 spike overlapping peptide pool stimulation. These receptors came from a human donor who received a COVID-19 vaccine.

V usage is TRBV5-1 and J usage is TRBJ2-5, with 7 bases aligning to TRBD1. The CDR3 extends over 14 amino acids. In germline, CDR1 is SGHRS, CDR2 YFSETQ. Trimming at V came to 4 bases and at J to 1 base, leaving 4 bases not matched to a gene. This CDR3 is CASSRDSFQETQYF. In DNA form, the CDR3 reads TGCGCCAGCAGCCGGGACAGTTTCCAAGAGACCCAGTACTTC.

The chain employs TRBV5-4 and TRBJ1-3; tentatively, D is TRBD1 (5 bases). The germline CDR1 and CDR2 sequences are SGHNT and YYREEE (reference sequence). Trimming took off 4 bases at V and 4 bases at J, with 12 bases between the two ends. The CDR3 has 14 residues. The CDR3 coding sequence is TGTGCCAGCAGCGCGGGACGGCAAGGAAACACCATATATTTT. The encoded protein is CASSAGRQGNTIYF.

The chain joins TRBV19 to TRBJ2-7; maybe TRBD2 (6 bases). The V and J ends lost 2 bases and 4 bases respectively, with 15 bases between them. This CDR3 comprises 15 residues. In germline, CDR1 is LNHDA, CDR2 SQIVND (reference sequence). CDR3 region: CASSITTGRDYEQYF. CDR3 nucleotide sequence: TGTGCCAGTAGTATAACCACCGGGAGAGATTACGAGCAGTACTTC.

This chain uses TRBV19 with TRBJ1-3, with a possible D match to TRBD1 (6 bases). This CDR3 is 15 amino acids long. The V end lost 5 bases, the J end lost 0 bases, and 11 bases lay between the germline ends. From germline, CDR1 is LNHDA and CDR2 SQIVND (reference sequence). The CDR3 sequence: CASSPTGPSGNTIYF. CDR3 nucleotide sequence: TGTGCCAGTAGTCCTACAGGGCCCTCTGGAAACACCATATATTTT.

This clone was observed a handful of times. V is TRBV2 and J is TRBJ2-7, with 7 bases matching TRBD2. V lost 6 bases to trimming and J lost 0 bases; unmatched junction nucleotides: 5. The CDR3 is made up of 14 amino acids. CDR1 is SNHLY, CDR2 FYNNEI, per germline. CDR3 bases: TGTGCCAGCAGGGCCGGGAGGAGCTCCTACGAGCAGTACTTC. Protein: CASRAGRSSYEQYF. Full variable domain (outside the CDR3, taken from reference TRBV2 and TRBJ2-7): EPEVTQTPSHQVTQMGQEVILRCVPISNHLYFYWYRQILGQKVEFLVSFYNNEISEKSEIFDDQFSVERPDGSNFTLKIRSTKLEDSAMYFCASRAGRSSYEQYFGPGTRLTVT.

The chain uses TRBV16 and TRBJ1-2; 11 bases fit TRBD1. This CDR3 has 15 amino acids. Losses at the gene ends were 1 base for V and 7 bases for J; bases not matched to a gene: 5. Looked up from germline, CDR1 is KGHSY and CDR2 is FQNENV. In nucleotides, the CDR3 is TGTGCCAGCAGCCAATTCGGACAGGGGGCAAGTGGCTACACCTTC. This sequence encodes CASSQFGQGASGYTF.

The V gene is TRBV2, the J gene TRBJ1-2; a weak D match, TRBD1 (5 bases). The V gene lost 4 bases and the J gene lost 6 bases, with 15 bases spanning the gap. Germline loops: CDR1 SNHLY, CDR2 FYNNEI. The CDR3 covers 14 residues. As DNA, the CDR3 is TGTGCCAGCAGTGTACTTGGCAGGGCGGATGGCTACACCTTC. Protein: CASSVLGRADGYTF.

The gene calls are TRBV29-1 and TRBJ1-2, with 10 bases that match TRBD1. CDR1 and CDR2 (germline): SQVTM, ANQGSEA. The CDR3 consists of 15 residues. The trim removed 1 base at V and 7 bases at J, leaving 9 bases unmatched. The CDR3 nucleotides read TGCAGCGTTGAAGTCTCGGGACAGGGGCGGAGTGGCTACACCTTC. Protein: CSVEVSGQGRSGYTF.

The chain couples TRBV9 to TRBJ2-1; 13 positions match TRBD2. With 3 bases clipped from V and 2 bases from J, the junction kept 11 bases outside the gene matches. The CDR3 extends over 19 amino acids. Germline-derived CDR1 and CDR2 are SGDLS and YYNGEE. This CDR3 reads CASSARGLAGDRTYNEQFF. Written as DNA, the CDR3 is TGTGCCAGCAGCGCAAGAGGACTAGCGGGAGACAGGACCTACAATGAGCAGTTCTTC.